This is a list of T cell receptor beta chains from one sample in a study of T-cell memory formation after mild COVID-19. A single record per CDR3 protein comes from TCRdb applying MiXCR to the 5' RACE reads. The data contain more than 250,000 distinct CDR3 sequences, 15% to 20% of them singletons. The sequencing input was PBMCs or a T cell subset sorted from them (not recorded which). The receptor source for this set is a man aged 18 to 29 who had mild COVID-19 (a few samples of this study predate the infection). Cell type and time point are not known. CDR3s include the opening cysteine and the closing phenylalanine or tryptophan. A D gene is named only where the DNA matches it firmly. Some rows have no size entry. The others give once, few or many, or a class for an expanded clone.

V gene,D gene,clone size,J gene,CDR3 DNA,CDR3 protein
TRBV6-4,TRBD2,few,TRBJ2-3,TGTGCCAGCAGTGATACCGGGGGGGCGGTAGATACGCAGTATTTT,CASSDTGGAVDTQYF
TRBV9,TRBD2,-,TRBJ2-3,TGTGCCAGCAGCGTAGCCAGCGGGGGCGATACGCAGTATTTT,CASSVASGGDTQYF
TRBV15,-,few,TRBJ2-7,TGTGCCACCAGCAGAGACAGGGCGGTTAAAGAGCAGTACTTC,CATSRDRAVKEQYF
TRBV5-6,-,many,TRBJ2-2,TGTGCCAGCAGCTTGGACGTGAACACCGGGGAGCTGTTTTTT,CASSLDVNTGELFF
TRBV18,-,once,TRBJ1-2,TGTGCCAGCTCACCATTAGGGATTAGCTATGGCTACACCTTC,CASSPLGISYGYTF
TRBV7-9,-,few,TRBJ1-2,TGTGCCAGCAGCTCAATAACACGCGGCTACACCTTC,CASSSITRGYTF
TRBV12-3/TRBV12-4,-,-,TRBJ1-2,TGTGCCAGCAGTTTGGAGGGCTTGGGCTATGGCTACACCTTC,CASSLEGLGYGYTF
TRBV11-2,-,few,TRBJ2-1,TGTGCCAGCAGCTCCCAGGGGCGGACCCTCGGGAATGAGCAGTTCTTC,CASSSQGRTLGNEQFF
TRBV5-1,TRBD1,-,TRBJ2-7,TGCGCCAGCAGCTCGGGACAGACCTACGAGCAGTACTTC,CASSSGQTYEQYF
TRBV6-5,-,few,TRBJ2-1,TGTGCCAGCAGTTACTCGAGGGAGGGGGGACATGAGCAGTTCTTC,CASSYSREGGHEQFF
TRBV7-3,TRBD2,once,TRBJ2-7,TGTGCCAGCAGACTACCAACCCTTACACCGGGACTAGCGGCCTACGAGCAGTACTTC,CASRLPTLTPGLAAYEQYF
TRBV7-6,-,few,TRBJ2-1,TGTGCCAGCAGCTTAGAGGGGGGTACCTACAATGAGCAGTTCTTC,CASSLEGGTYNEQFF
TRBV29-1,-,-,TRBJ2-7,TGCAGCGTGGGGGATTCCTACGAGCAGTACTTC,CSVGDSYEQYF
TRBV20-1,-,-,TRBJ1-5,TGCAGTGCGGGCGGGGTCGGAAATCAGCCCCAGCATTTT,CSAGGVGNQPQHF
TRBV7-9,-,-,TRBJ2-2,TGTGCCAGCAGCTCTCCCCAGGGCGGCACCGGGGAGCTGTTTTTT,CASSSPQGGTGELFF
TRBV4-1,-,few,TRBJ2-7,TGCGCCAGCAGCCAAGGCTCCGGAACCTACGAGCAGTACTTC,CASSQGSGTYEQYF
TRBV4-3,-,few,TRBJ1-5,TGCGCCAGCAGCCAAGATCTCGGGGATTTTCAGCCCCAGCATTTT,CASSQDLGDFQPQHF
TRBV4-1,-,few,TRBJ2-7,TGCGCCAGCACCAGGGACGTACTCGGTAATTACGAGCAGTACTTC,CASTRDVLGNYEQYF
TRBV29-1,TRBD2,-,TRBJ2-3,TGCAGCGCCGTACCCCCAACTAGCGGGCCAAATACGCAGTATTTT,CSAVPPTSGPNTQYF
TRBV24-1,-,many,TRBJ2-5,TGTGCCACCAGTGACTCCGGCCCCTTCGGGGAGACCCAGTACTTC,CATSDSGPFGETQYF
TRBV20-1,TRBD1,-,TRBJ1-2,TGCAGTGCCTTTGGGGACAGGGGGCGTTGGGTGTTAGGCTACACCTTC,CSAFGDRGRWVLGYTF
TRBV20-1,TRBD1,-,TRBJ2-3,TGCAGTGCTAGGGACCGGGACAGGGGAACAGATACGCAGTATTTT,CSARDRDRGTDTQYF
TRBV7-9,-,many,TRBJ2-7,TGTGCCAGCGCCCGGGGGTCCTACGAGCAGTACTTC,CASARGSYEQYF
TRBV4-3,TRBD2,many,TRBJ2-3,TGCGCCAGCAGCCAAGCCGCCATTCACATCGGGGGGGTCACAGATACGCAGTATTTT,CASSQAAIHIGGVTDTQYF
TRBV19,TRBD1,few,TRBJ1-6,TGTGCCAGTAGCCAAACACGGGACAGCAATTCACCCCTCCACTTT,CASSQTRDSNSPLHF
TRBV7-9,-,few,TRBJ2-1,TGTGCCAGCAGATCCCCGTGGGAGGGGGGCCTTATCAATGAGCAGTTCTTC,CASRSPWEGGLINEQFF
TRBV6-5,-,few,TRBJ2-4,TGTGCCAGCAGTTACTCGAGGGCTTCGGCCAAAAACATTCAGTACTTC,CASSYSRASAKNIQYF
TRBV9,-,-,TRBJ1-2,TGTGCCAGCAGCGTAGGCACAGCGAACTATGGCTACACCTTC,CASSVGTANYGYTF
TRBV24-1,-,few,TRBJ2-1,TGTGCCACCAGTGATGGCTCATATGAGTTCTTC,CATSDGSYEFF
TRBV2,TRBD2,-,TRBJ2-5,TGTGCCAGCGCACCGGGACTAGCCTCTCGGGAGACCCAGTACTTC,CASAPGLASRETQYF
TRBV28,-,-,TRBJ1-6,TGTGCCAGCAGTTCACCTAGGAGGGATTCTAATTCACCCCTCCACTTT,CASSSPRRDSNSPLHF
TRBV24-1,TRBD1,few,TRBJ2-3,TGTGCCACCAGTGATAGGACAGGAACAGATACGCAGTATTTT,CATSDRTGTDTQYF
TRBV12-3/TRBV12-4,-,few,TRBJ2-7,TGTGCCAGCAGTTTATTCAGGGAGTCAGGCGAGCAGTACTTC,CASSLFRESGEQYF
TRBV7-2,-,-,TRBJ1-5,TGTGCCAGCAGCCCCGGAGGGAGGAGTCAGCCCCAGCATTTT,CASSPGGRSQPQHF
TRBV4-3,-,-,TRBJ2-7,TGCGCCAGCAGCCAAGAATACAGTAACGAGCAGTACTTC,CASSQEYSNEQYF
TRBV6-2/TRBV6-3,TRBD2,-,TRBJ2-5,TGTGCCAGCAGTTACTCAAAGCGGGGCGGTCGCCAAGAGACCCAGTACTTC,CASSYSKRGGRQETQYF
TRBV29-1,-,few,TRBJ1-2,TGCAGCGTTGAAGATCGCCAGGGCTGGGGCTACACCTTC,CSVEDRQGWGYTF